Listed below are T cell receptor beta chains from one sample, sequenced in a study of T cell repertoires in cytomegalovirus infection. Each CDR3 protein is one row after TCRdb ran MiXCR on the reads. The table lists some 900,000 distinct CDR3 sequences, over 25% of them singletons. For these TCRs, the target antigens are not known. The sample here was cultured CD8+ T cells from PBMCs, taken from culture after CMV antigen stimulation. The source of these receptors is a human donor in good health (CMV status not recorded). Some clones in this sample may be carry-over from other donors' samples. CDR3s include the opening cysteine and the closing phenylalanine or tryptophan. The D gene is left open where the match is weak. Expanded clones are given a class, and other clones once, few, many or no size at all.

few	-	TRBJ2-3	TRBV6-5	CASSYSRMVRSFPDTQYF	TGTGCCAGCAGTTACTCTCGGATGGTACGAAGCTTCCCAGATACGCAGTATTTT
-	-	TRBJ1-5	TRBV7-6	CACSLTVFGQPQHF	TGTGCCTGCAGCTTAACAGTGTTCGGTCAGCCCCAGCATTTT
many	TRBD2	TRBJ2-2	TRBV7-9	CASSLPGLGGPGELFF	TGTGCCAGCAGCTTACCGGGACTGGGAGGGCCCGGGGAGCTGTTTTTT
few	-	TRBJ1-1	TRBV7-6	CASSPVLLGNTEAFF	TGTGCCAGCAGCCCCGTTTTATTGGGGAACACTGAAGCTTTCTTT
-	-	TRBJ1-1	TRBV27	CASSETGGWADTEAFF	TGTGCCAGCAGTGAAACAGGCGGGTGGGCGGACACTGAAGCTTTCTTT
-	TRBD1	TRBJ1-2	TRBV6-1	CASSDSPGQYYGYTF	TGTGCCAGCAGTGACTCCCCGGGACAGTACTATGGCTACACCTTC
few	-	TRBJ2-1	TRBV9	CASSSPRPLKSSYNEQFF	TGTGCCAGCAGCTCACCCCGGCCCCTTAAAAGCTCCTACAATGAGCAGTTCTTC
-	-	TRBJ2-2	TRBV7-9	CASSLASSLLPGELFF	TGTGCCAGCAGCTTAGCTTCTTCCCTACTGCCCGGGGAGCTGTTTTTT
-	-	TRBJ2-1	TRBV29-1	CSVEVGKDEQFF	TGCAGCGTTGAAGTAGGGAAAGATGAGCAGTTCTTC
-	TRBD1	TRBJ1-4	TRBV9	CASSLQGAGEKLFF	TGTGCCAGCAGCCTGCAGGGGGCTGGGGAAAAACTGTTTTTT
-	-	TRBJ2-1	TRBV4-1	CASSPDLTNLFF	TGCGCCAGCAGCCCTGACCTGACTAATCTGTTCTTC
-	TRBD1	TRBJ1-2	TRBV7-9	CASSRTGTSNYGYTF	TGTGCCAGCAGCCGGACAGGGACCTCTAACTATGGCTACACCTTC
-	TRBD1	TRBJ1-3	TRBV4-1	CASSQDGTDRNTIYF	TGCGCCAGCAGCCAAGATGGGACAGACAGAAACACCATATATTTT
few	-	TRBJ2-7	TRBV7-6	CASSFTGEYEQYF	TGTGCCAGCAGCTTTACAGGAGAATACGAGCAGTACTTC
-	TRBD2	TRBJ2-1	TRBV6-4	CASSDSAGGNEQFF	TGTGCCAGCAGTGACTCTGCGGGAGGCAATGAGCAGTTCTTC
-	TRBD1	TRBJ2-6	TRBV19	CASSSGQQLISGANVLTF	TGTGCCAGTAGCTCGGGACAGCAGCTTATTTCTGGGGCCAACGTCCTGACTTTC
-	-	TRBJ2-1	TRBV6-1	CASSDLRVRYNEQFF	TGTGCCAGCAGTGATCTGAGGGTAAGGTACAATGAGCAGTTCTTC
few	-	TRBJ2-3	TRBV12-3/TRBV12-4	CASSLSVPDTQYF	TGTGCCAGCAGTTTATCCGTGCCAGATACGCAGTATTTT
few	TRBD1	TRBJ1-1	TRBV2	CASSVTRTGGFTEAFF	TGTGCCAGCAGCGTTACTCGGACAGGGGGCTTCACTGAAGCTTTCTTT
few	-	TRBJ1-5	TRBV7-8	CASSFRSGVYQPQHF	TGTGCCAGCAGCTTTAGGTCAGGGGTTTATCAGCCCCAGCATTTT
few	-	TRBJ2-2	TRBV6-5	CASSFSLYTGELFF	TGTGCCAGCAGTTTTTCCCTATACACCGGGGAGCTGTTTTTT
-	TRBD2	TRBJ2-1	TRBV9	CASSHSSYPGASGSSPGDEQFF	TGTGCCAGCAGCCATTCATCCTACCCCGGGGCTAGCGGGTCCTCTCCGGGAGATGAGCAGTTCTTC
many	-	TRBJ2-1	TRBV6-1	CASSEYDESDEQFF	TGTGCCAGCAGTGAATACGATGAGTCCGATGAGCAGTTCTTC
once	-	TRBJ2-2	TRBV4-1	CASSQWPPHANTGELFF	TGCGCCAGCAGCCAGTGGCCCCCCCACGCGAACACCGGGGAGCTGTTTTTT
few	TRBD1	TRBJ1-2	TRBV7-6	CASSLDRGFRYGYTF	TGTGCCAGCAGCCTGGACAGGGGATTTCGCTATGGCTACACCTTC
few	-	TRBJ1-1	TRBV7-9	CASSPPRTGTEAFF	TGTGCCAGCAGCCCCCCCCGGACCGGGACTGAAGCTTTCTTT
-	-	TRBJ1-2	TRBV7-9	CASSLTGPDVYGYTF	TGTGCCAGCAGCTTGACAGGCCCGGACGTCTATGGCTACACCTTC
few	-	TRBJ1-2	TRBV6-2/TRBV6-3	CASSTVPGSYGYTF	TGTGCCAGCAGTACTGTCCCGGGATCCTATGGCTACACCTTC
few	TRBD1	TRBJ1-1	TRBV6-2/TRBV6-3	CASSNPRGLNTEAFF	TGTGCCAGCAGTAATCCCAGGGGGTTGAACACTGAAGCTTTCTTT
once	-	TRBJ1-2	TRBV7-9	CASSKRQPTNYDYTF	TGTGCCAGCAGCAAGAGACAGCCCACTAACTATGACTACACCTTC
-	TRBD2	TRBJ2-7	TRBV6-1	CASRAGTPIAGLNYEQYF	TGTGCCAGCAGAGCCGGGACACCGATAGCGGGGTTAAACTACGAGCAGTACTTC
-	TRBD1	TRBJ2-1	TRBV4-3	CASSPTRTGGADEQFF	TGCGCCAGCAGCCCAACGAGGACAGGGGGCGCGGATGAGCAGTTCTTC
many	-	TRBJ1-1	TRBV5-1	CASSLGQIVNTEAFF	TGCGCCAGCAGCCTCGGACAGATTGTAAACACTGAAGCTTTCTTT
-	TRBD1	TRBJ1-1	TRBV6-5	CASSYSQGLSTEAFF	TGTGCCAGCAGTTACTCACAGGGGTTGAGCACTGAAGCTTTCTTT
-	-	TRBJ2-7	TRBV4-1	CASSPREGIEQYF	TGCGCCAGCAGCCCCCGGGAAGGGATCGAGCAGTACTTC
-	-	TRBJ2-1	TRBV5-4	CASSLAAEAEQFF	TGTGCCAGCAGCTTGGCCGCAGAAGCTGAGCAGTTCTTC
few	TRBD2	TRBJ2-1	TRBV7-3	CASSLTGTSGGKGSYNEQFF	TGTGCCAGCAGCTTAACCGGGACTAGCGGGGGGAAAGGCTCCTACAATGAGCAGTTCTTC
-	TRBD2	TRBJ2-5	TRBV12-3/TRBV12-4	CASSFSLTSGGATKTQYF	TGTGCCAGCAGTTTCAGTTTGACTAGCGGGGGGGCCACGAAGACCCAGTACTTC
few	TRBD1	TRBJ1-1	TRBV29-1	CSAPGGVNTEAFF	TGCAGCGCTCCAGGGGGGGTGAACACTGAAGCTTTCTTT
-	-	TRBJ2-1	TRBV7-6	CASSPTGNINEQFF	TGTGCCAGCAGCCCGACGGGGAATATCAATGAGCAGTTCTTC
few	-	TRBJ1-5	TRBV27	CASSPYLNQPQHF	TGTGCCAGCAGTCCCTATCTAAATCAGCCCCAGCATTTT
-	-	TRBJ2-7	TRBV7-6	CASSSAWGTQGNLNEQYF	TGTGCCAGCAGCTCGGCCTGGGGGACCCAAGGGAACCTGAACGAGCAGTACTTC
-	-	TRBJ1-5	TRBV4-1	CASSPTSSQPQHF	TGCGCCAGCAGCCCCACATCTAGCCAGCCCCAGCATTTT
few	-	TRBJ2-2	TRBV15	CATSYPDGSLGDTGELFF	TGTGCCACCAGCTACCCCGACGGGTCCCTCGGGGACACCGGGGAGCTGTTTTTT
few	-	TRBJ2-2	TRBV28	CASTLTREVSGELFF	TGTGCCAGCACCCTAACCCGAGAGGTGTCCGGGGAGCTGTTTTTT
-	TRBD1	TRBJ1-4	TRBV6-5	CASSYVGQGFTGRNEKLFF	TGTGCCAGCAGTTACGTAGGACAGGGGTTTACGGGCCGTAATGAAAAACTGTTTTTT
-	-	TRBJ2-5	TRBV19	CASRSREEETQYF	TGTGCCAGTCGTAGCAGGGAGGAAGAGACCCAGTACTTC
-	TRBD1	TRBJ2-7	TRBV12-3/TRBV12-4	CASSATGGWYEQYF	TGTGCCAGCAGTGCGACAGGGGGTTGGTACGAGCAGTACTTC
-	-	TRBJ1-2	TRBV29-1	CSVWDARGNYGYTF	TGCAGCGTTTGGGACGCCCGAGGAAACTATGGCTACACCTTC
-	TRBD1	TRBJ1-5	TRBV28	CASKGDRDRYSNQPQHF	TGTGCCAGCAAAGGAGACCGGGACAGATATAGCAATCAGCCCCAGCATTTT
few	-	TRBJ1-6	TRBV12-3/TRBV12-4	CASRGIQGSYNSPLHF	TGTGCCAGCAGGGGGATTCAGGGATCCTATAATTCACCCCTCCACTTT
few	-	TRBJ1-2	TRBV7-9	CASSSGSRQGYTF	TGTGCCAGCAGTTCTGGATCGAGGCAGGGCTACACCTTC
-	-	TRBJ1-5	TRBV7-2	CASTPDQPQHF	TGTGCCAGCACCCCGGATCAGCCCCAGCATTTT
-	-	TRBJ2-7	TRBV6-1	CASSEGTRFGEQYF	TGTGCCAGCAGTGAAGGGACCCGGTTTGGAGAGCAGTACTTC
-	TRBD2	TRBJ2-1	TRBV5-1	CASSLNERGAQDNEQFF	TGCGCCAGCAGCTTGAATGAGCGGGGGGCCCAGGACAATGAGCAGTTCTTC
-	-	TRBJ2-3	TRBV19	CASSILAKDTQYF	TGTGCCAGTAGTATCCTAGCGAAGGATACGCAGTATTTT